This TCR beta chain emerged from a study of blood T cell repertoires in COVID-19. The CDR3 is made up of 15 amino acids. CDR1 and CDR2 from the germline V gene are MRHNA and SNTAGT. With 5 bases clipped from V and 5 bases from J, the junction kept 10 bases outside the gene matches. Clones were sequenced by immunoSEQ multiplex PCR, and TCRdb holds only the in-frame ones, with some missing. The table includes some 290,000 clones, over 80% detected once. This sequence originates from a man aged 60 to 69 who had recovered from COVID-19. Sequencing input: peripheral blood. This chain links TRBV6-4 with TRBJ2-5; 8 bases are a match to TRBD1. The CDR3 region is CASSPGAGGVETQYF. For the CDR3, the DNA is TGTGCCAGCAGTCCCGGCGCAGGGGGCGTCGAGACCCAGTACTTC.